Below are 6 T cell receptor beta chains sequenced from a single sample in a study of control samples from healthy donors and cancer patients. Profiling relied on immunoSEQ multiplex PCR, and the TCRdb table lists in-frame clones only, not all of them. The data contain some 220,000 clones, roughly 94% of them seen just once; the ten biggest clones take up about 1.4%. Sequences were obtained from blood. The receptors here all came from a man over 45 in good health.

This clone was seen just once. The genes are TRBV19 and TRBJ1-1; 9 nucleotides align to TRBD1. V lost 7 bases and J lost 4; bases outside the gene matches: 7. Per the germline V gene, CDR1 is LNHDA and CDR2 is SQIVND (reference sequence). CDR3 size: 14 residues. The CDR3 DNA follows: TGTGCCAGTATCGCGACAGGGGGAAGCACTGAAGCTTTCTTT. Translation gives CASIATGGSTEAFF. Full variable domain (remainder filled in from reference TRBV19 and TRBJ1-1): DGGITQSPKYLFRKEGQNVTLSCEQNLNHDAMYWYRQDPGQGLRLIYYSQIVNDFQKGDIAEGYSVSREKKESFPLTVTSAQKNPTAFYLCASIATGGSTEAFFGQGTRLTVV.

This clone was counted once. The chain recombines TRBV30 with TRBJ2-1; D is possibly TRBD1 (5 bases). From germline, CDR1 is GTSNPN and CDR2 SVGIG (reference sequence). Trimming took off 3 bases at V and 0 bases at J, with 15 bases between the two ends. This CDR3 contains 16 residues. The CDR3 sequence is CAWSPGQGSSYNEQFF. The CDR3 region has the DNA TGTGCCTGGAGCCCCGGGCAGGGAAGCTCCTACAATGAGCAGTTCTTC.

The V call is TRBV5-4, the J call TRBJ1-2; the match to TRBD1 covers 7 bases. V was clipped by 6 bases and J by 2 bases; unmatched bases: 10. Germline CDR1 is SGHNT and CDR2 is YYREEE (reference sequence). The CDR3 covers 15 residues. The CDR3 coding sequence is TGTGCCAGCACCCCCGGGGGACAGTCAAACTATGGCTACACCTTC. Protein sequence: CASTPGGQSNYGYTF.

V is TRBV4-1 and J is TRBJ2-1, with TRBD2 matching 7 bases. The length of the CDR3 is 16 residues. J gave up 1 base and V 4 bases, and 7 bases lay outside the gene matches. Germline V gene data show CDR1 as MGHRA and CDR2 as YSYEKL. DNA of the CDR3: TGCGCCAGCAGCCCCAGTTGGGGGGGATCCTACAATGAGCAGTTCTTC. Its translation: CASSPSWGGSYNEQFF.

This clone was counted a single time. For the CDR3, the DNA is TGTGCCAGCAGCTTAATAGTAGACGGGGAGCTGTTTTTT. It translates to CASSLIVDGELFF. The chain is built from TRBV7-2 and TRBJ2-2, with no clear D. The CDR3 sequence is 13 residues long. V was cut by 2 bases and J by 7 bases, with 8 bases left in between. The V gene's germline CDR1 is SGHTA and CDR2 FQGNSA. The full variable domain, rest sourced from reference TRBV7-2 and TRBJ2-2, is GAGVSQSPSNKVTEKGKDVELRCDPISGHTALYWYRQSLGQGLEFLIYFQGNSAPDKSGLPSDRFSAERTGGSVSTLTIQRTQQEDSAVYLCASSLIVDGELFFGEGSRLTVL.

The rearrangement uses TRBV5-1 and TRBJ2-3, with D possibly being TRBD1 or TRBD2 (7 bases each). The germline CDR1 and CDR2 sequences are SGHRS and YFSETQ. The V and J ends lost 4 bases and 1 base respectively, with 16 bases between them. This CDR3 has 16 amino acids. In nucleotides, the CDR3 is TGCGCCAGCAGCCTCAGGGGGGGTATTGGCACAGATACGCAGTATTTT. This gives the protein CASSLRGGIGTDTQYF.